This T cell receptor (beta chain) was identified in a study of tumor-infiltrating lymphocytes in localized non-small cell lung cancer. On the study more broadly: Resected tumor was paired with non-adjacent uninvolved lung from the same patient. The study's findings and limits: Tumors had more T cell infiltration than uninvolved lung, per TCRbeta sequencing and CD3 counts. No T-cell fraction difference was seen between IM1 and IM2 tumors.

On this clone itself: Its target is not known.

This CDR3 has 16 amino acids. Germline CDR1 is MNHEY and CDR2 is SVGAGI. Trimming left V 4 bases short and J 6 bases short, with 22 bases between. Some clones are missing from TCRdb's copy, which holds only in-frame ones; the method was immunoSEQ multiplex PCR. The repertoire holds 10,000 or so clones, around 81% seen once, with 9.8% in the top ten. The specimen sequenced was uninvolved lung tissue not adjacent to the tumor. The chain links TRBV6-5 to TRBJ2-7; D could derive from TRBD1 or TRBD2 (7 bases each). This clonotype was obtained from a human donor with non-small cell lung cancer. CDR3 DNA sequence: TGTGCCAGCAGTTCCCCGAGACAGGGAGGGACGAGCGAGCAGTACTTC. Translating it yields CASSSPRQGGTSEQYF.